These T cell receptor beta chains were read from a single sample in a study of cytomegalovirus exposure and HLA in healthy donors. The method was immunoSEQ multiplex PCR; TCRdb's version includes in-frame clones alone and lacks a portion of them. This listing includes approximately 150,000 clones. The sample taken for sequencing was PBMCs. These receptors were obtained from a young woman in good health and CMV-seronegative. The CDR3 runs from the conserved cysteine through the conserved F or W. D genes are given only for firm matches.

D: TRBD2
V: TRBV6-1
J: TRBJ2-5
CDR3: CASTSGINQETQYF
DNA: TGTGCCAGCACTAGCGGGATAAACCAAGAGACCCAGTACTTC

D: -
V: TRBV28
J: TRBJ1-1
CDR3: CASSLGAGTEAFF
DNA: TGTGCCAGCAGTTTGGGCGCGGGCACTGAAGCTTTCTTT

D: -
V: TRBV2
J: TRBJ2-5
CDR3: CASSSRRPVQETQYF
DNA: TGTGCCAGCAGTTCTAGGAGGCCCGTACAAGAGACCCAGTACTTC

D: TRBD2
V: TRBV4-2
J: TRBJ2-3
CDR3: CASSQLTSGMSTDTQYF
DNA: TGTGCCAGCAGCCAGCTAACTAGCGGGATGAGCACAGATACGCAGTATTTT

D: TRBD1
V: TRBV18
J: TRBJ1-5
CDR3: CASSPGGQGSQPQHF
DNA: TGTGCCAGCTCACCGGGGGGACAGGGTTCCCAGCCCCAGCATTTT

D: -
V: TRBV7-9
J: TRBJ1-4
CDR3: CASSLQGGANEKLFF
DNA: TGTGCCAGCAGCTTACAGGGCGGGGCTAATGAAAAACTGTTTTTT

D: -
V: TRBV5-4
J: TRBJ2-4
CDR3: CASSLEQGQNIQYF
DNA: TGTGCCAGCAGCTTGGAACAGGGACAAAACATTCAGTACTTC

D: TRBD1
V: TRBV6-6
J: TRBJ1-2
CDR3: CASSYSGQGAGGYTF
DNA: TGTGCCAGCAGTTACTCGGGACAGGGGGCGGGAGGCTACACCTTC

D: -
V: TRBV18
J: TRBJ1-1
CDR3: CASSDSPNTEAFF
DNA: TGTGCCAGCTCGGACAGTCCGAACACTGAAGCTTTCTTT

D: -
V: TRBV5-5
J: TRBJ1-4
CDR3: CASSRAGDINEKLFF
DNA: TGTGCCAGCAGCCGGGCTGGGGACATTAATGAAAAACTGTTTTTT

D: -
V: TRBV5-1
J: TRBJ2-2
CDR3: CASSLALDTGELFF
DNA: TGCGCCAGCAGCTTGGCATTAGACACCGGGGAGCTGTTTTTT

D: -
V: TRBV2
J: TRBJ2-1
CDR3: CASSLQGSYNEQFF
DNA: TGTGCCAGCAGTTTGCAGGGCTCCTACAATGAGCAGTTCTTC

D: TRBD2
V: TRBV7-7
J: TRBJ2-7
CDR3: CASSLRLAGPYEQYF
DNA: TGTGCCAGCAGCTTACGACTAGCGGGCCCCTACGAGCAGTACTTC

D: -
V: TRBV5-8
J: TRBJ1-1
CDR3: CASSLVEGTEAFF
DNA: TGTGCCAGCAGCTTGGTTGAGGGAACTGAAGCTTTCTTT

D: -
V: TRBV4-1
J: TRBJ2-3
CDR3: CASSQDHSTDTQYF
DNA: TGCGCCAGCAGCCAAGACCATAGCACAGATACGCAGTATTTT

D: TRBD2
V: TRBV11-2
J: TRBJ2-1
CDR3: CASSESGVYNEQFF
DNA: TGTGCCAGCAGCGAGAGCGGGGTCTACAATGAGCAGTTCTTC

D: TRBD2
V: TRBV7-2
J: TRBJ2-1
CDR3: CASSLAQLAGVTEQFF
DNA: TGTGCCAGCAGCTTAGCGCAACTAGCGGGAGTCACTGAGCAGTTCTTC